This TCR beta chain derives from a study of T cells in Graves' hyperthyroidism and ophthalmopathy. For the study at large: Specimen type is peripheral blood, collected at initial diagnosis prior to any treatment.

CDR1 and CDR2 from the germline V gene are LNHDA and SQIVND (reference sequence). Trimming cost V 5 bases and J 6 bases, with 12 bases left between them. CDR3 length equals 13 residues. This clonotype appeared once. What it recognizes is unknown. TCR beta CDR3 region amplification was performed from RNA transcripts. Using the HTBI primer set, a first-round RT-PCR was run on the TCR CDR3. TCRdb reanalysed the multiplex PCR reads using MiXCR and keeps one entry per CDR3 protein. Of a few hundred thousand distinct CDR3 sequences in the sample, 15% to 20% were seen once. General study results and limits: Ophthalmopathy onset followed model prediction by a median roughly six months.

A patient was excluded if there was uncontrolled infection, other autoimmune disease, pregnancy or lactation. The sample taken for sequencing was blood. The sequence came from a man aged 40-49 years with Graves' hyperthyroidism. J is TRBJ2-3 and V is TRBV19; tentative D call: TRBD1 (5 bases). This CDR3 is CASSPSYRDTQYF. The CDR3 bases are TGTGCCAGTAGTCCCTCCTACAGGGATACGCAGTATTTT.